The clone carrying this T cell receptor (beta chain) was counted once. Original analysis: Researchers report that nucleated cell counts were estimated from reference gene primer amplification. Sequencing used immunoSEQ multiplex PCR; TCRdb keeps in-frame clones, though not all of them. The V and J calls and clone size come from that table; D and trimming were worked out from the DNA. The sample includes more than 150,000 clones, roughly 92% of them seen just once. The sample comes from a study of blood T cell repertoires in COVID-19. Study context: The analysed material was cDNA or gDNA that came from T cells, B-cell-depleted T cells, or PBMCs.

CDR1 and CDR2 (germline): MNHEY, SMNVEV (reference sequence). The CDR3 contains 12 residues. Those enrolled in Seattle joined during active infection and were followed longitudinally afterward. The sample consisted of peripheral blood. The rearrangement links TRBV27 to TRBJ2-3, with 7 bases lining up with TRBD1. This TCR was recovered from a man aged 25 to 40 with COVID-19, enrolled during active disease. The CDR3 protein is CERNGTADTQYF. DNA for the CDR3: TGTGAACGCAACGGGACAGCAGATACGCAGTATTTT.